This entry is about one TCR beta chain. Its specificity is not known. Germline V gives CDR1 SEHNR, CDR2 FQNEAQ (reference sequence). Trimming took off 7 bases at V and 4 bases at J, with 18 bases between the two ends. The CDR3 has 15 amino acids. PCR amplification relied on 60 Vbeta primers (plus 13 Jbeta primers). TCRdb's copy holds only in-frame clones and misses some; the assay was immunoSEQ multiplex PCR. This repertoire shows about 92,000 clones, approximately 71% found once; its top ten account for approximately 15%. The data belong to a study of cytomegalovirus exposure and HLA in healthy donors. As for the study in general: One earlier analysis, a look at about 179 million T cells, found about 100 million unique TCR beta sequences.

Study outcomes and limitations: Earlier analysis looked at TCR beta V segments, and most were productive about 87% or about 30% of the time.

The sample comprised PBMCs. The J gene is TRBJ2-3, the V gene TRBV7-9, with D perhaps matching TRBD2 (5 bases). This clonotype originated in a woman younger than 35 in good health and CMV-seropositive. CDR3 DNA: TGTGCCAGCACCCCTAGCCCCTTGAGTGCAGATACGCAGTATTTT. Translating it yields CASTPSPLSADTQYF.